The entry that follows covers one TCR beta chain sequence. Its antigen is still unknown. The libraries were made with immunoSEQ version 4 in survey mode. Template was genomic DNA at around 9.3 ng/uL, with up to about 1 ug used per sample. Some clones are missing from TCRdb's copy, which holds only in-frame ones; the method was immunoSEQ multiplex PCR. The sample lists around 32,000 clones; roughly 70% were seen once. This entry comes from a study of persistence of HIV-infected CD4 T cells. The germline V and J ends were trimmed by 0 bases and 4 bases, with 14 bases remaining between them. The CDR3 is 15 residues long. Germline assignment: CDR1 SGHRS and CDR2 YFSETQ. An overlapping HIV-1 Gag peptide pool stimulated these cells at about 0.94 ug/peptide/mL. CD4+ T cells upregulating both CD40 ligand and CD69 were sorted as responding cells.

The sequence derives from an adult man with HIV who was CMV-seropositive. Sample: CD4+ T cells sorted from PBMCs after 18-hour stimulation, taken from a patient who received antiretroviral therapy. V is TRBV5-1 and J is TRBJ2-7; D may be TRBD2 (7 bases). The CDR3 DNA sequence: TGCGCCAGCAGCTTGGTCGGGGGGCCAGGGTACGAGCAGTACTTC. Translated, it gives CASSLVGGPGYEQYF. Full variable domain (missing parts from reference TRBV5-1 and TRBJ2-7): KAGVTQTPRYLIKTRGQQVTLSCSPISGHRSVSWYQQTPGQGLQFLFEYFSETQRNKGNFPGRFSGRQFSNSRSEMNVSTLELGDSALYLCASSLVGGPGYEQYFGPGTRLTVT.